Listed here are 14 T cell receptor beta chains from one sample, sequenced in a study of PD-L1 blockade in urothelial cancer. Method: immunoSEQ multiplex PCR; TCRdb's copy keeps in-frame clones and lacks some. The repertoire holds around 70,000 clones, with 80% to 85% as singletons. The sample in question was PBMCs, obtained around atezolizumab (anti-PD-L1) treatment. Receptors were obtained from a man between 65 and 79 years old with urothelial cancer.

CDR3 in amino acids: CASSPRTGGNTIYF. CDR3 nucleotides: TGTGCCAGCAGCCCCCGGACAGGGGGAAACACCATATATTTT. V gene TRBV11-2 combines with J gene TRBJ1-3, with 8 bases matching TRBD1. The CDR3 has 14 amino acids. The germline CDR1 and CDR2 sequences are SGHAT and FQNNGV. J gave up 4 bases and V 5 bases, and 4 bases lay outside the gene matches.

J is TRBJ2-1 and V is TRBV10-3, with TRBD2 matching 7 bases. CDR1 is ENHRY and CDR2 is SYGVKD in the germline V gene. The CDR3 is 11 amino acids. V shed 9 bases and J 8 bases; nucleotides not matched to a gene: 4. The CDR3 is CAISGGDEQFF. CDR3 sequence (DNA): TGTGCCATTTCTGGGGGGGATGAGCAGTTCTTC.

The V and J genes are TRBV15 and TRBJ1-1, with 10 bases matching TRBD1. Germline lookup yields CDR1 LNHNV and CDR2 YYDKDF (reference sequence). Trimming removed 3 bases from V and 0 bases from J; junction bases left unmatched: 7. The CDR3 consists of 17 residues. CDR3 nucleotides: TGTGCCACCAGCAGGGGAGGGACAGGGGCTGTGAACACTGAAGCTTTCTTT. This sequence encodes CATSRGGTGAVNTEAFF.

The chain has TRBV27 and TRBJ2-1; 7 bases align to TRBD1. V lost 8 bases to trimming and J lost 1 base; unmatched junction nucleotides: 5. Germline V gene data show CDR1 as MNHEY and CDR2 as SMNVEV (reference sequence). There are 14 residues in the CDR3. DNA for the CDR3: TGTGCCAGCGCCGACAGGGCATCCTACAATGAGCAGTTCTTC. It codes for CASADRASYNEQFF.

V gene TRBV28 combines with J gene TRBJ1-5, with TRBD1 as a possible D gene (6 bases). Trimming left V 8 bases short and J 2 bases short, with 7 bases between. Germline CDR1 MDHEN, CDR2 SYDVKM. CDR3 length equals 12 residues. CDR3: CASSGGNQPQHF. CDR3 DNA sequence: TGTGCCAGCTCAGGGGGCAATCAGCCCCAGCATTTT.

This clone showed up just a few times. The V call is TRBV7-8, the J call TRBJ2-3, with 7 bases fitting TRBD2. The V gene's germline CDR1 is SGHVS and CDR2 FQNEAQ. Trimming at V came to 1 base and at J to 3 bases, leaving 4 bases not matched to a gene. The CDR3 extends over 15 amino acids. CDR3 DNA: TGTGCCAGCAGCTTAGGGGTGGGGGGGACAGATACGCAGTATTTT. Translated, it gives CASSLGVGGTDTQYF.

CDR3 nucleotides: TGCGCCAGCAGCTTGACCTTACAGGGGGAAGGAGGGGCAGATACGCAGTATTTT. Residues: CASSLTLQGEGGADTQYF. The chain is built from TRBV5-1 and TRBJ2-3, with 8 bases matching TRBD1. Germline V gene lookup returns CDR1 SGHRS and CDR2 YFSETQ. The CDR3 spans 18 residues. Trimming took 1 base from V and 4 from J; bases not matched to a gene: 14.

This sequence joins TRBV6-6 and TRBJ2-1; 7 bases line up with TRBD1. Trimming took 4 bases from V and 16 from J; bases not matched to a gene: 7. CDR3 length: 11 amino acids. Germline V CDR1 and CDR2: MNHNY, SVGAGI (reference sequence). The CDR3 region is CASSSDRAPFF. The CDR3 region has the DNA TGTGCCAGCAGTTCCGACAGGGCTCCTTTCTTC.

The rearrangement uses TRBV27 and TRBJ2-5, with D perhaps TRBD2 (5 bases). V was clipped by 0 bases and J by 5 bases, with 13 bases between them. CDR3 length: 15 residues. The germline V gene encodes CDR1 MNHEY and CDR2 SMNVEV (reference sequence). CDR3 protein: CASSLSTGGSETQYF. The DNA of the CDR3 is TGTGCCAGCAGTTTATCGACCGGTGGGAGTGAGACCCAGTACTTC.

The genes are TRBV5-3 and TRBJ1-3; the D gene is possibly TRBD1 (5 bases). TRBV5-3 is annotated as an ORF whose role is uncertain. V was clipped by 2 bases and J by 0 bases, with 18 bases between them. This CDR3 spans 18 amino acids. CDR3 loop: CARSLRGDSSSSGNTIYF. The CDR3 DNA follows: TGTGCCAGAAGCTTACGGGGGGACTCTTCTTCCTCTGGAAACACCATATATTTT.

The CDR3 coding sequence is TGTGCCAGCAGCTTGGTCCAGGGTGAAGCTTTCTTT. Encoded protein: CASSLVQGEAFF. The chain uses TRBV5-6 and TRBJ1-1, with D perhaps matching TRBD1 (5 bases). This CDR3 is built from 12 residues. Trimming left V 0 bases short and J 7 bases short, with 7 bases between. The germline V gene encodes CDR1 SGHDT and CDR2 YYEEEE.

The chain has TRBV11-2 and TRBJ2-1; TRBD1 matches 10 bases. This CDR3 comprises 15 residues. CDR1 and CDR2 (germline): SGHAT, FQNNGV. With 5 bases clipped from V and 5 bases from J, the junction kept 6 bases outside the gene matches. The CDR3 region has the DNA TGTGCCAGCAGCCTCCGGGACAGGGGTAACAATGAGCAGTTCTTC. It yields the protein CASSLRDRGNNEQFF.

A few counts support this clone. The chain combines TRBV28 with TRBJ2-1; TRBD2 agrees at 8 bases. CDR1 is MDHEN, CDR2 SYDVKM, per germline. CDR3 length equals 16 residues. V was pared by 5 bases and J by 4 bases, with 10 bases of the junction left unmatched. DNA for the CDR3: TGTGCCAGCAGTCCCAGCGGGACTAGAGCATACAATGAGCAGTTCTTC. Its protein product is CASSPSGTRAYNEQFF.

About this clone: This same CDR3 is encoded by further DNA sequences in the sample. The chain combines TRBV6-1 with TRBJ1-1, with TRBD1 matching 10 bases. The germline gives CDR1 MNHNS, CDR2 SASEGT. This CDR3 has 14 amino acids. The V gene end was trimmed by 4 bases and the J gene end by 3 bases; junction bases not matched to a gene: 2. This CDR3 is CASSADRGDTEAFF. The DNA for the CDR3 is TGTGCCAGCAGTGCGGACAGGGGGGACACTGAAGCTTTCTTT.